The TCR beta chain under discussion was sequenced for a study of radiotherapy plus CTLA-4 blockade in lung cancer. Study results and caveats: TCR clones originating in tumors grew in number in blood after radiotherapy plus ipilimumab.

This table comes from immunoSEQ multiplex PCR, and its TCRdb copy is limited to in-frame clones, with some not included. The sample consists of fewer than 65,000 clones, about 76% of them appearing once. About this clone: As yet, its antigen is unknown.

Looked up from germline, CDR1 is SGDLS and CDR2 is YYNGEE. The CDR3 runs 14 residues. Trimming removed 4 bases from V and 1 base from J; junction bases left unmatched: 3. The rearrangement links TRBV9 to TRBJ1-2; 8 bases agree with TRBD1. The sequences come from peripheral blood, collected from a patient treated with radiotherapy plus ipilimumab. The source is a human donor with non-small cell lung cancer whose response to radiotherapy plus ipilimumab could not be evaluated. CDR3 DNA: TGTGCCAGCAGCCTCGGACAGGGTAACTATGGCTACACCTTC. Encoded protein: CASSLGQGNYGYTF.